This T cell receptor beta chain was documented in a study of T-cell reconstitution after alpha-beta-depleted transplantation in children (dated by TCRdb to 2016 to 2018). Notes on the research overall: Using TCR repertoire profiling, the study quantitatively followed how T-cell immune reconstitution unfolded in children after TCRalphabeta/CD19-depleted allogeneic hematopoietic cell transplantation.

Receptor amplification or capture employed PCR. Sequencing relied on an Illumina HiSeq 2500. TCR libraries were prepared with molecular barcoding, using unique molecular identifiers to normalize TCRbeta repertoire quantification. Using fastp at Q25 and MiXCR, TCRdb reprocessed the public reads and kept productive beta chains. Rows are combined by CDR3 protein, so each entry shows the most common genes and DNA. Present in this sample are about 540,000 distinct CDR3 sequences, 15% to 20% of which were seen just once. Approximately 3% of the sample rests with the top ten. On this clonotype: Its antigen is still unknown. Per-nucleotide qualities are absent, and no much larger clonotype sits a single base away.

The germline V gene sets CDR1 to SGHTA and CDR2 to FQGNSA. V is reduced by 5 bases and J by 2 bases, leaving a spacing of 15 bases between them. The CDR3 starts with the cysteine, ends with the phenylalanine, and has 15 residues. Kept here is only the CDR3 DNA, which spans 45 bases and is read in frame from base 1. The sample here was PBMCs from the stem cell graft donor, taken from the stem cell graft. This receptor was obtained from a human donor who donated a stem cell graft to a child with acute lymphoblastic leukemia. This chain joins TRBV7-2 to TRBJ1-1, with TRBD1 as a weak D call on 6 bases. The bases are TGTGCCAGCAGCCCACGAACCGGGACAAACACTGAAGCTTTCTTT. Its protein reads: CASSPRTGTNTEAFF.